These 8 T cell receptor beta chains share one sample of origin, sequenced in a study of cytomegalovirus exposure and HLA in healthy donors. Only in-frame clones appear in the TCRdb table, and some are missing; sequencing was by immunoSEQ multiplex PCR. Of about 130,000 clones listed, 70% to 85% are singletons. The sequenced material came from PBMCs. Receptor source: a man in his thirties or forties in good health and CMV-seropositive.

This clone was found a few times. The V call is TRBV7-9, the J call TRBJ1-1, with a weak D call TRBD1 (6 bases). CDR1 and CDR2 from the germline V gene are SEHNR and FQNEAQ (reference sequence). Deletions cut 3 bases from V and 0 bases from J, with 14 bases between. The CDR3 consists of 16 residues. The CDR3 protein is CASSFLGRGMNTEAFF. The CDR3 DNA reads TGTGCCAGCAGCTTCTTGGGCAGGGGAATGAACACTGAAGCTTTCTTT.

This chain links TRBV18 with TRBJ1-2; D not certain. The CDR3 loop spans 15 amino acids. V shed 0 bases and J shed 4 bases, with 12 bases lying between them. Germline assignment: CDR1 KGHSH and CDR2 LQKENI. The CDR3 bases are TGTGCCAGCTCACCACCGTCATCCAATAGCTATGGCTACACCTTC. This sequence encodes CASSPPSSNSYGYTF.

The chain has TRBV2 and TRBJ1-2; no definite D call. V lost 7 bases to trimming and J lost 5 bases, with 20 bases between them. The germline V gene has CDR1 SNHLY and CDR2 FYNNEI. The CDR3 runs to 15 residues. CDR3 DNA: TGTGCCAGCACTATTGAAAGCGTCTCATCATATGGCTACACCTTC. It yields the protein CASTIESVSSYGYTF.

The chain employs TRBV5-4 and TRBJ2-7, with TRBD1 matching 7 bases. Per the germline V gene, CDR1 is SGHNT and CDR2 is YYREEE (reference sequence). The CDR3 extends over 14 amino acids. Germline trimming cut 1 base from V and 3 bases from J; bases unmatched to any gene: 4. The CDR3 DNA is TGTGCCAGCAGCTTGAAACAGGGGAACTACGAGCAGTACTTC. Translated: CASSLKQGNYEQYF. Drawing the rest from reference TRBV5-4 and TRBJ2-7, the complete variable domain is ETGVTQSPTHLIKTRGQQVTLRCSSQSGHNTVSWYQQALGQGPQFIFQYYREEENGRGNFPPRFSGLQFPNYSSELNVNALELDDSALYLCASSLKQGNYEQYFGPGTRLTVT.

Comment on this clone: Other DNA variants within this sample encode the same CDR3. The chain joins TRBV7-2 to TRBJ1-2; the match to TRBD1 covers 7 bases. The germline V gene encodes CDR1 SGHTA and CDR2 FQGNSA. The V gene end was trimmed by 5 bases and the J gene end by 2 bases; junction bases not matched to a gene: 2. The CDR3 is 13 residues long. CDR3 sequence: CASSPDRNYGYTF. CDR3 DNA sequence: TGTGCCAGCAGCCCGGACAGGAACTATGGCTACACCTTC.

The chain couples TRBV7-9 to TRBJ1-1; TRBD1 agrees at 7 bases. The CDR3 covers 13 residues. Looked up from germline, CDR1 is SEHNR and CDR2 is FQNEAQ (reference sequence). The junction had 6 bases not matched to a gene; V was cut back by 6 bases and J by 5 bases. The CDR3 DNA follows: TGTGCCAGCAGTAATTCAGGGGGTACTGAAGCTTTCTTT. Translating it yields CASSNSGGTEAFF.

V and J are TRBV2 and TRBJ1-1; 7 positions agree with TRBD1. The CDR3 covers 15 residues. J lost 0 bases, V lost 6 bases, and 7 bases had no gene match. The germline V gene encodes CDR1 SNHLY and CDR2 FYNNEI. The CDR3: CASRTTGALNTEAFF. CDR3 coding DNA: TGTGCCAGCAGGACCACAGGGGCCTTGAACACTGAAGCTTTCTTT.

The chain combines TRBV19 with TRBJ1-1; TRBD1 might be the D (6 bases). The CDR3 contains 13 residues. The V and J ends lost 6 bases and 5 bases respectively, with 13 bases between them. The V gene's germline CDR1 is LNHDA and CDR2 SQIVND (reference sequence). In nucleotides, the CDR3 is TGTGCCAGTAGCAAAACAGGGTTAACTGAAGCTTTCTTT. Its protein is CASSKTGLTEAFF.